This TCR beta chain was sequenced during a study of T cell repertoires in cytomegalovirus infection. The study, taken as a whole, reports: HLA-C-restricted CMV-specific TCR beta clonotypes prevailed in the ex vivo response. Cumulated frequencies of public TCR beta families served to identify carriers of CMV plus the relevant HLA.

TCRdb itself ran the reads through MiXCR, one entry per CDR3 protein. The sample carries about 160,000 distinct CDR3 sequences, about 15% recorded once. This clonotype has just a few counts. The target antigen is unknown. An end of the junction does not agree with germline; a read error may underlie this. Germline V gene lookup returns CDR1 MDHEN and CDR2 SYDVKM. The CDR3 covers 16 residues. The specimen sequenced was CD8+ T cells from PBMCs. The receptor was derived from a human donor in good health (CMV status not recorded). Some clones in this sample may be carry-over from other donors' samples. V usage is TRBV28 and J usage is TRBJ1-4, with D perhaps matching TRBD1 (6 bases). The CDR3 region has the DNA TGTGCAAGCAGTCTCATACAGGGTCGAACTAATGAAAAACTGTTTTTT. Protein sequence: CASSLIQGRTNEKLFF.